The 16 T cell receptor beta chains below come from one sample, sequenced in a study of T cell repertoires in cytomegalovirus infection. TCRdb re-derived calls from the reads in MiXCR, one entry per CDR3 protein. The sample shows some 150,000 distinct CDR3 sequences, roughly 32% of them seen only once. Their cognate antigens are unknown. The source material was CD8+ T cells from cultured PBMCs, sampled from culture after CMV antigen stimulation. The source is a human donor in good health (CMV status not recorded). Some clones in this sample may be carry-over from other donors' samples.

The CDR3 bases are TGTGCCAGCAGCGCGGACAGGGCGAATTCACCCCTCCACTTT. This codes for CASSADRANSPLHF. The chain joins TRBV9 to TRBJ1-6; 8 nucleotides match TRBD1. The CDR3 has 14 residues. V dropped 3 bases and J dropped 7; count of bases not matched to a gene: 3. CDR1 is SGDLS and CDR2 is YYNGEE in the germline V gene.

The V call is TRBV7-8, the J call TRBJ2-4; 7 bases line up with TRBD1. CDR1 is SGHVS, CDR2 FQNEAQ, per germline. This CDR3 has 12 amino acids. Trimming took 3 bases from V and 8 from J; bases not matched to a gene: 1. The CDR3 nucleotides read TGTGCCAGCAGCTTTGACAGGGACATTCAGTACTTC. Residues: CASSFDRDIQYF.

The chain employs TRBV20-1 and TRBJ1-6, with TRBD1 identical over 9 bases. V trimming: 3 bases; J trimming: 8 bases; junction bases outside the gene matches: 8. This CDR3 comprises 15 residues. CDR1 is DFQATT, CDR2 SNEGSKA, per germline (reference sequence). As DNA, the CDR3 is TGCAGTGCTAGGGGCTTGGGACAGGGTGATTCACCCCTCCACTTT. Protein: CSARGLGQGDSPLHF.

The chain joins TRBV5-1 to TRBJ2-7, with 10 bases aligning to TRBD1. Trimming cost V 4 bases and J 7 bases; bases outside gene matches: 17. Germline V gene data show CDR1 as SGHRS and CDR2 as YFSETQ. This CDR3 has 17 residues. CDR3: CASSGGTGVHPTSEQYF. The CDR3 DNA reads TGCGCCAGCAGCGGAGGGACAGGGGTCCACCCGACTTCTGAGCAGTACTTC.

This chain uses TRBV11-3 with TRBJ2-1, with D possibly being TRBD2 (8 bases). Germline V CDR1 and CDR2: SGHNT, YENEEA. The V gene lost 5 bases and the J gene lost 8 bases, with 16 bases spanning the gap. This CDR3 is built from 14 residues. CDR3 bases: TGTGCCAGCAGCCCGGGGACAGCGGGGGATGAGCAGTTCTTC. Translation: CASSPGTAGDEQFF.

This clonotype was counted between two and nine times. This rearrangement joins TRBV7-3 to TRBJ1-6; TRBD1 matches 10 bases. The junction had 2 bases not matched to a gene; V was cut back by 1 base and J by 8 bases. CDR1 is SGHTA and CDR2 is FQGTGA in the germline V gene. The CDR3 length is 15 residues. The CDR3 sequence: CASSLMTGGDSPLHF. The CDR3, as DNA: TGTGCCAGCAGCTTAATGACAGGGGGCGATTCACCCCTCCACTTT.

This chain links TRBV27 with TRBJ2-1; possibly TRBD2 for D (7 bases). V lost 7 bases and J 2 bases, leaving 15 bases between the germline ends. The germline V gene encodes CDR1 MNHEY and CDR2 SMNVEV (reference sequence). The CDR3 consists of 15 residues. This CDR3 reads CASNIGGVPYNEQFF. CDR3 coding DNA: TGTGCCAGCAACATAGGGGGGGTGCCCTACAATGAGCAGTTCTTC.

The sample holds many counts of this clonotype. The rearrangement links TRBV7-8 to TRBJ2-1; D remains unclear. Germline-derived CDR1 and CDR2 are SGHVS and FQNEAQ. The V gene lost 1 base and the J gene lost 5 bases, with 12 bases spanning the gap. There are 15 residues in the CDR3. As DNA, the CDR3 is TGTGCCAGCAGCTTAGTCATCGGCAGAAACAATGAGCAGTTCTTC. It yields the protein CASSLVIGRNNEQFF.

J is TRBJ1-4 and V is TRBV15; D ambiguous. The germline V and J ends were trimmed by 5 bases and 7 bases, with 11 bases remaining between them. The CDR3 spans 13 residues. Per germline, CDR1 LNHNV and CDR2 YYDKDF (reference sequence). The chain's CDR3 is CATSGGGIEKLFF. The CDR3 DNA is TGTGCCACCAGCGGTGGAGGGATTGAAAAACTGTTTTTT.

This clonotype appeared many times. This rearrangement joins TRBV4-1 to TRBJ2-1; D unclear. Between the trimmed V and J ends, which lost 4 bases and 0 bases, there was a span of 10 bases. The CDR3 is 15 residues long. The V gene's germline CDR1 is MGHRA and CDR2 YSYEKL. The CDR3 region has the DNA TGCGCCAGCAGCCTTCGGGTCAACTCCTACAATGAGCAGTTCTTC. Translated, it gives CASSLRVNSYNEQFF.

This clonotype was detected a few times. The V call is TRBV24-1, the J call TRBJ2-1; D perhaps matches TRBD1 (6 bases). Deletions cut 2 bases from V and 5 bases from J, with 15 bases between. The length of the CDR3 is 16 residues. Germline CDR1 reads KGHDR; CDR2 reads SFDVKD. The CDR3 region is CATSDSGQTANNEQFF. The DNA for the CDR3 is TGTGCCACCAGTGATTCCGGACAGACAGCCAACAATGAGCAGTTCTTC.

The chain uses TRBV4-1 and TRBJ2-1, with 7 bases that match TRBD2. V gave up 1 base and J gave up 7 bases; unmatched junction bases: 1. Germline V gives CDR1 MGHRA, CDR2 YSYEKL. The CDR3 has 13 amino acids. The DNA of the CDR3 is TGCGCCAGCAGCCAAGCAGCGGGGAATGAGCAGTTCTTC. Amino acids: CASSQAAGNEQFF.

This sequence joins TRBV12-3 or TRBV12-4 and TRBJ1-1; D remains unclear. The V end lost 6 bases, the J end lost 1 base, and 6 bases lay between the germline ends. CDR3 length: 12 residues. The CDR3 sequence: CASSGGNTEAFF. DNA of the CDR3: TGTGCCAGCAGCGGAGGGAACACTGAAGCTTTCTTT.

Only a few counts were recorded for this clonotype. The chain links TRBV5-5 to TRBJ2-1; maybe TRBD2 (5 bases). The V end was cut by 4 bases, the J end by 0 bases, with 11 bases between. The CDR3 has 15 amino acids. CDR1 and CDR2 (germline): SGHKS, YYEKEE (reference sequence). The CDR3 DNA reads as TGTGCCAGCAGCCCATCGGGGAGCTCCTACAATGAGCAGTTCTTC. It yields the protein CASSPSGSSYNEQFF. Full variable domain (remainder filled in from reference TRBV5-5 and TRBJ2-1): DAGVTQSPTHLIKTRGQQVTLRCSPISGHKSVSWYQQVLGQGPQFIFQYYEKEERGRGNFPDRFSARQFPNYSSELNVNALLLGDSALYLCASSPSGSSYNEQFFGPGTRLTVL.

V gene TRBV29-1 combines with J gene TRBJ1-5; 8 bases fit TRBD1. This CDR3 has 16 residues. Trimming removed 4 bases from V and 0 bases from J; junction bases left unmatched: 8. Germline V lookup: CDR1 SQVTM, CDR2 ANQGSEA. CDR3 sequence reads: CSVGFYRGNSNQPQHF. CDR3 nucleotides: TGCAGCGTTGGATTCTACAGGGGGAATAGCAATCAGCCCCAGCATTTT.

This clonotype was counted many times. The J gene is TRBJ2-2, the V gene TRBV7-6; TRBD2 might be the D (6 bases). V dropped 0 bases and J dropped 4 bases, with 12 bases sitting between them. The CDR3 has 16 amino acids. CDR1 SGHVS and CDR2 FNYEAQ come from the germline V gene. CDR3 sequence (DNA): TGTGCCAGCAGCTTAGCAGGCGGGGCAACCACCGGGGAGCTGTTTTTT. Its protein is CASSLAGGATTGELFF.